This TCR beta chain was obtained from a study of T-cell memory formation after mild COVID-19. Study observations and caveats: Prior to infection, memory already included some responding clones, suggesting cross-reactive memory joined. For second-wave clones that peaked at day 37, SARS-CoV-2 specificity went unverified.

Trimming shortened V by 10 bases and J by 6 bases, and 12 bases separated the two germline ends. The CDR3 has 11 residues. Germline values: CDR1 ENHRY, CDR2 SYGVKD. Using its own MiXCR run on the 5' RACE reads, TCRdb lists one record per CDR3 protein. This table holds around 200,000 distinct CDR3 sequences, just over 9.5% found once. This clonotype was observed a handful of times. Its antigen remains unknown. This receptor was identified in a man aged 18 to 35 who had mild COVID-19 (a few samples of this study predate the infection). Cell type and time point are not known. The sample consisted of PBMCs or a T cell subset sorted from them (not recorded which). V usage is TRBV10-3 and J usage is TRBJ1-1; D uncertain. Here the CDR3 DNA reads TGTGCCAGTTCTTACGGAGCTGAAGCTTTCTTT. Residues: CASSYGAEAFF.